A single sample is the source of the 18 T cell receptor beta chains below, sequenced in a study of beta chain features in type 1 diabetes. Investigators reverse transcribed all isolated RNA, so they sequenced expressed TCRB transcripts. Libraries were prepared by immunoSEQ multiplex PCR; TCRdb keeps only in-frame clonotypes and omits some of them. The profile covers around 200,000 clones, with about an eighth appearing a single time and roughly 0.6% taken by the ten largest. Sequenced: central memory CD4+ T cells from blood. The receptor set was obtained from a woman under 30 in good health.

A few counts support this clone. V is TRBV19 and J is TRBJ2-6; a weak D match, TRBD1 (7 bases). Trimming took off 8 bases at V and 0 bases at J, with 14 bases between the two ends. The CDR3 runs to 16 residues. CDR1 is LNHDA, CDR2 SQIVND, per germline (reference sequence). CDR3 nucleotides: TGTGCCAGTGGCGGGACAGTATACTCTGGGGCCAACGTCCTGACTTTC. The encoded protein is CASGGTVYSGANVLTF.

The chain carries TRBV7-2 and TRBJ2-7; a weak D match, TRBD2 (6 bases). This CDR3 spans 15 amino acids. CDR1 is SGHTA and CDR2 is FQGNSA in the germline V gene. The V gene lost 3 bases and the J gene lost 3 bases, with 15 bases spanning the gap. The CDR3 loop reads CASSFQGGGVYEQYF. Written as DNA, the CDR3 is TGTGCCAGCAGCTTCCAGGGAGGCGGGGTCTACGAGCAGTACTTC.

This clone was observed a handful of times. The chain combines TRBV28 with TRBJ1-3; D perhaps matches TRBD1 (6 bases). The CDR3 consists of 18 residues. The V end lost 3 bases, the J end lost 0 bases, and 18 bases lay between the germline ends. Germline V CDR1 and CDR2: MDHEN, SYDVKM. This CDR3 reads CASSFYLGRGISGNTIYF. CDR3 DNA: TGTGCCAGCAGTTTCTATTTGGGAAGGGGGATCTCTGGAAACACCATATATTTT.

The chain carries TRBV11-2 and TRBJ2-1; D is perhaps TRBD2 (6 bases). V lost 5 bases and J 9 bases, leaving 23 bases between the germline ends. Germline CDR1 reads SGHAT; CDR2 reads FQNNGV. The CDR3 is 16 amino acids. CDR3 sequence: CASSRTPGTQHFEQFF. The CDR3 bases are TGTGCCAGCAGCCGGACCCCCGGGACTCAACATTTTGAGCAGTTCTTC.

This chain uses TRBV9 with TRBJ2-1; perhaps TRBD2 as D (6 bases). Per the germline V gene, CDR1 is SGDLS and CDR2 is YYNGEE. CDR3 length: 15 amino acids. V shed 2 bases and J shed 5 bases, with 14 bases lying between them. The CDR3 coding sequence is TGTGCCAGCAGCGTGACGGGACTCTCGCACAATGAGCAGTTCTTC. As protein: CASSVTGLSHNEQFF.

The chain joins TRBV7-8 to TRBJ1-5; TRBD1 aligns across 7 bases. Germline lookup yields CDR1 SGHVS and CDR2 FQNEAQ. This CDR3 has 15 amino acids. V dropped 4 bases and J dropped 7; count of bases not matched to a gene: 10. The CDR3 DNA follows: TGTGCCAGCAGCTCGCCAAGGGAGACAGGGCAGCCCCAGCATTTT. Its translation: CASSSPRETGQPQHF.

The rearrangement uses TRBV7-2 and TRBJ1-4; D is undetermined. The CDR3 covers 14 residues. CDR1 and CDR2 from the germline V gene are SGHTA and FQGNSA. Between the trimmed V and J ends, which lost 3 bases and 8 bases, there was a span of 13 bases. CDR3 sequence reads: CASSLAAGREKLFF. In DNA, the CDR3 is TGTGCCAGCAGCTTGGCAGCAGGTCGCGAAAAACTGTTTTTT. Full variable domain (missing parts from reference TRBV7-2 and TRBJ1-4): GAGVSQSPSNKVTEKGKDVELRCDPISGHTALYWYRQSLGQGLEFLIYFQGNSAPDKSGLPSDRFSAERTGGSVSTLTIQRTQQEDSAVYLCASSLAAGREKLFFGSGTQLSVL.

The J gene is TRBJ1-1, the V gene TRBV9, with D tentatively TRBD1 (5 bases). V was pared by 7 bases and J by 0 bases, with 10 bases between. CDR1 and CDR2 from the germline V gene are SGDLS and YYNGEE. CDR3 length: 13 amino acids. The CDR3 DNA is TGTGCCAGCGGCCGACAGTTGAACACTGAAGCTTTCTTT. Protein sequence: CASGRQLNTEAFF.

Worth noting for this clone: This sample also contains other DNA sequences that code for the same CDR3. V gene TRBV29-1 combines with J gene TRBJ2-1; D might be TRBD2 (6 bases). The CDR3 length is 14 residues. The germline gives CDR1 SQVTM, CDR2 ANQGSEA. Trimming cost V 3 bases and J 0 bases, with 9 bases left between them. This CDR3 reads CSVDGGSSYNEQFF. Written as DNA, the CDR3 is TGCAGCGTTGACGGGGGTAGCTCCTACAATGAGCAGTTCTTC.

There are a few counts of this clone. The chain recombines TRBV2 with TRBJ2-7; 12 nucleotides align to TRBD1. The CDR3 totals 15 residues. V trimming: 6 bases; J trimming: 5 bases; junction bases outside the gene matches: 8. CDR1 and CDR2 (germline): SNHLY, FYNNEI. The chain's CDR3 is CASRSPGTGGDEQYF. As DNA, the CDR3 is TGTGCCAGCAGGTCCCCCGGGACAGGGGGCGACGAGCAGTACTTC.

A word on this clone: Here the CDR3 omits its conserved ending phenylalanine or tryptophan, so a read error is the likely source. The rearrangement uses TRBV18 and TRBJ1-1; D call uncertain. The CDR3 consists of 13 residues. CDR1 is KGHSH and CDR2 is LQKENI in the germline V gene. V shed 6 bases and J shed 1 base, with 9 bases lying between them. The CDR3 reads CASSIGENTEAFL. Written as DNA, the CDR3 is TGTGCCAGCTCGATCGGGGAGAACACTGAAGCTTTCCTT.

This chain connects TRBV28 to TRBJ1-1; 7 bases map to TRBD1. The CDR3 runs to 14 residues. Germline V gene data show CDR1 as MDHEN and CDR2 as SYDVKM. The ends lost 8 bases at V and 1 base at J; junction bases unmatched: 7. The CDR3 protein is CASLTGARNTEAFF. As DNA, the CDR3 is TGTGCCAGCCTAACAGGGGCGAGGAACACTGAAGCTTTCTTT.

The chain combines TRBV7-3 with TRBJ2-2; D remains unclear. The V end lost 5 bases, the J end lost 3 bases, and 4 bases lay between the germline ends. The CDR3 contains 12 residues. CDR1 is SGHTA, CDR2 FQGTGA, per germline. The CDR3 nucleotides read TGTGCCAGCAGCCCATACACCGGGGAGCTGTTTTTT. It specifies CASSPYTGELFF.

V is TRBV27 and J is TRBJ1-2; a weak D match, TRBD1 (5 bases). Trimming took 6 bases from V and 1 from J, leaving 12 bases between them. Germline V CDR1 and CDR2: MNHEY, SMNVEV (reference sequence). The CDR3 spans 14 residues. The CDR3 sequence: CASRSRGFNYGYTF. The CDR3 coding sequence is TGTGCCAGCAGATCAAGGGGATTTAACTATGGCTACACCTTC.

This clone was counted between two and nine times. The V call is TRBV4-2, the J call TRBJ2-3, with a weak D call TRBD1 (6 bases). Trimming removed 5 bases from V and 4 bases from J, with 13 bases in between. Germline-derived CDR1 and CDR2 are LGHNA and YNFKEQ. The CDR3 contains 14 residues. Here the CDR3 reads CASSLGQGSDTQYF. The CDR3 nucleotides read TGTGCCAGCAGCTTGGGTCAGGGGTCAGATACGCAGTATTTT.

This clone was seen only a few times. The chain recombines TRBV5-1 with TRBJ1-1; weak D call: TRBD1 (6 bases). The germline V gene has CDR1 SGHRS and CDR2 YFSETQ. The CDR3 is made up of 15 amino acids. V shed 9 bases and J shed 0 bases, with 18 bases lying between them. This chain's CDR3 is CATKINTGMNTEAFF. CDR3 nucleotide sequence: TGCGCCACCAAGATTAATACAGGGATGAACACTGAAGCTTTCTTT.

This clone appeared a few times. The chain uses TRBV2 and TRBJ2-5, with 7 bases that match TRBD1. Germline-derived CDR1 and CDR2 are SNHLY and FYNNEI. Unmatched junction bases numbered 7, after V lost 6 bases and J lost 6 bases. The CDR3 runs 13 residues. The CDR3 loop reads CASRGTAGQTQYF. CDR3 nucleotide sequence: TGTGCCAGCAGGGGGACAGCCGGCCAGACCCAGTACTTC.

The J gene is TRBJ2-7, the V gene TRBV7-3; D gene unclear. Trimming cost V 0 bases and J 3 bases, with 9 bases left between them. CDR3 length equals 14 residues. Germline V gene data show CDR1 as SGHTA and CDR2 as FQGTGA. CDR3 nucleotide sequence: TGTGCCAGCAGCTTAACTTCAGGAAACTACGAGCAGTACTTC. Encoded protein: CASSLTSGNYEQYF.